This T cell receptor beta chain was recorded in a study of OX40 agonist ivuxolimab in advanced cancers. Overall study context: Each patient was given ivuxolimab into a vein every 2 weeks, at 0.01 to 10 mg/kg. Among those treated, three patients had partial responses, one with hepatocellular carcinoma and two with cutaneous melanoma.

The study's findings and limits: Blood T cells, both CD4+ and CD8+, expanded clonally by week 6 at 0.1 to 3.0 mg/kg. In general, CD8+ T cells held more expanded clones than CD4+ did, on average.

On this clone: The antigen is not known.

CDR3 size: 17 residues. Germline V gene lookup returns CDR1 SGHTA and CDR2 FQGNSA. With 1 base removed from V and 0 bases from J, the gap between germline ends came to 14 bases. The table came from immunoSEQ multiplex PCR; TCRdb's copy has only in-frame clones and leaves some out. The sample has tens of thousands of clones; around 90% are singletons. V and J are TRBV7-2 and TRBJ2-3, with D possibly matching TRBD1 (5 bases). Material: CD4+ or CD8+ T cells sorted from blood, obtained in a trial of the OX40 agonist ivuxolimab. The TCR comes from an adult with an advanced solid tumor such as melanoma, head and neck, liver or kidney cancer. CDR3 in amino acids: CASSLEGVTSSTDTQYF. Written as DNA, the CDR3 is TGTGCCAGCAGCTTAGAAGGGGTCACCTCTAGCACAGATACGCAGTATTTT.